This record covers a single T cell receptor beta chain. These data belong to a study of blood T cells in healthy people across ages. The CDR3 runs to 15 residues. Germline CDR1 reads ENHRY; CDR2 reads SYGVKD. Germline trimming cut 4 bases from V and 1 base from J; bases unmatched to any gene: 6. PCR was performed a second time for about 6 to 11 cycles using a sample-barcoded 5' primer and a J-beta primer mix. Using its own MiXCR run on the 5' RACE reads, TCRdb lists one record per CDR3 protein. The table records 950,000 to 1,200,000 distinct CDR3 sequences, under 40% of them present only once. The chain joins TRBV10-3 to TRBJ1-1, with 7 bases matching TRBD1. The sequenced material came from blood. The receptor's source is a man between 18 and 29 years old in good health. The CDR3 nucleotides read TGTGCCATCAGTGGGACAGGAGGGCCGAACACTGAAGCTTTCTTT. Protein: CAISGTGGPNTEAFF.